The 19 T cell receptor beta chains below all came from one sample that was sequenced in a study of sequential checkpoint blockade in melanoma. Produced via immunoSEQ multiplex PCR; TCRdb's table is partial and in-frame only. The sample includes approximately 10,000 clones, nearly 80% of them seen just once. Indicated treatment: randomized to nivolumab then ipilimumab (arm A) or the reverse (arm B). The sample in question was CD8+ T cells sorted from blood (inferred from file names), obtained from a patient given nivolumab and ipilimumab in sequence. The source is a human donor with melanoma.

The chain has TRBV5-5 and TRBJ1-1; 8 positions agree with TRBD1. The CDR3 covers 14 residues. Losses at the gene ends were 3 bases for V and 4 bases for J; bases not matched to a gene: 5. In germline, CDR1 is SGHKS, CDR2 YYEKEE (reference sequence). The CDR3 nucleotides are TGTGCCAGCAGCTCAAGGACAGGGCCCACTGAAGCTTTCTTT. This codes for CASSSRTGPTEAFF.

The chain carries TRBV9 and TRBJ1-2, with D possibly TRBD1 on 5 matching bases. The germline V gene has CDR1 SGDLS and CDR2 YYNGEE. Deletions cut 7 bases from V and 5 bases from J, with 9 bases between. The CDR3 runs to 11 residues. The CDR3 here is CASVRGYGYTF. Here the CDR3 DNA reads TGTGCCAGCGTTCGGGGGTATGGCTACACCTTC. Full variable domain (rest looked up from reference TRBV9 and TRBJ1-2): DSGVTQTPKHLITATGQRVTLRCSPRSGDLSVYWYQQSLDQGLQFLIQYYNGEERAKGNILERFSAQQFPDLHSELNLSSLELGDSALYFCASVRGYGYTFGSGTRLTVV.

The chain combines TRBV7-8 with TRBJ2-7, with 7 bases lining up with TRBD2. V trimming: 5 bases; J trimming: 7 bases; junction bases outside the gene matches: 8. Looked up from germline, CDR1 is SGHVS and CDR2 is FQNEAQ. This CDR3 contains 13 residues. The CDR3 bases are TGTGCCAGCAGCGCGCCACTAGCGCGGGAGCAGTACTTC. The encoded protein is CASSAPLAREQYF.

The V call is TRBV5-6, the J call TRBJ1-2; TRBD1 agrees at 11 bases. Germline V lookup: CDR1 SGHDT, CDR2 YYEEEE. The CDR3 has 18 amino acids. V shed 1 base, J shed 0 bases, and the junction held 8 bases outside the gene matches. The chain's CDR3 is CASSLSRDRGVTNYGYTF. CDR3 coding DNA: TGTGCCAGCAGCTTGTCTCGGGACAGGGGGGTAACTAACTATGGCTACACCTTC.

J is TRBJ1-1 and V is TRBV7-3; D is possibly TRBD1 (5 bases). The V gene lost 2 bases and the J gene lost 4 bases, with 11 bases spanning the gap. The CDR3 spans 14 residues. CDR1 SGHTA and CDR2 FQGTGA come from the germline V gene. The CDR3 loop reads CASSLVQGGTEAFF. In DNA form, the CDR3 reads TGTGCCAGCAGCTTAGTCCAGGGCGGCACTGAAGCTTTCTTT.

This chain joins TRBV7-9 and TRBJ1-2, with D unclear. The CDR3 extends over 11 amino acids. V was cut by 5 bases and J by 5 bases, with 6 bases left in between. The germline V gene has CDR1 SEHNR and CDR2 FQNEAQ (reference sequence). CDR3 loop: CASSPDYGYTF. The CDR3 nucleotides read TGTGCCAGCAGCCCAGATTATGGCTACACCTTC. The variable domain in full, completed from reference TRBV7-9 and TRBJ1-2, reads DTGVSQNPRHKITKRGQNVTFRCDPISEHNRLYWYRQTLGQGPEFLTYFQNEAQLEKSRLLSDRFSAERPKGSFSTLEIQRTEQGDSAMYLCASSPDYGYTFGSGTRLTVV.

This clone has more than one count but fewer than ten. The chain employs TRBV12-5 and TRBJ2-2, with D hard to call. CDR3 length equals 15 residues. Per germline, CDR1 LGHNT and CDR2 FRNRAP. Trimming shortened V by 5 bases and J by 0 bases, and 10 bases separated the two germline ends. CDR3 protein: CASGIDFSNTGELFF. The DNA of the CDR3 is TGTGCTAGTGGTATAGACTTTTCGAACACCGGGGAGCTGTTTTTT.

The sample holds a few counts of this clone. In nucleotides, the CDR3 is TGTGCCAGCAGTGAAGATATGGCAGGGTTTGCTAACTATGGCTACACCTTC. Its protein is CASSEDMAGFANYGYTF. This chain connects TRBV6-1 to TRBJ1-2; TRBD1 might be the D (5 bases). Germline V gene sequence: CDR1 MNHNS, CDR2 SASEGT. V was pared by 1 base and J by 0 bases, with 15 bases between. The CDR3 loop spans 17 amino acids.

This CDR3 reads CASSATGASQPQHF. CDR3 bases: TGTGCCAGCAGCGCTACAGGGGCATCTCAGCCCCAGCATTTT. The V call is TRBV5-6, the J call TRBJ1-5; 7 bases align to TRBD1. The ends lost 4 bases at V and 6 bases at J; junction bases unmatched: 7. The CDR3 is 14 amino acids. Looked up from germline, CDR1 is SGHDT and CDR2 is YYEEEE.

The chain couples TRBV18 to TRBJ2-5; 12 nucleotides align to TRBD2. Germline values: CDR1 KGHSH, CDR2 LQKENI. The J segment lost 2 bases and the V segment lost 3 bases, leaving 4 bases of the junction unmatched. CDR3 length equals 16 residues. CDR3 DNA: TGTGCCAGCTCACCCAGACTAGCGGGGGAACAAGAGACCCAGTACTTC. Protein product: CASSPRLAGEQETQYF. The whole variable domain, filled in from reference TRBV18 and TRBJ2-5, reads NAGVMQNPRHLVRRRGQEARLRCSPMKGHSHVYWYRQLPEEGLKFMVYLQKENIIDESGMPKERFSAEFPKEGPSILRIQQVVRGDSAAYFCASSPRLAGEQETQYFGPGTRLLVL.

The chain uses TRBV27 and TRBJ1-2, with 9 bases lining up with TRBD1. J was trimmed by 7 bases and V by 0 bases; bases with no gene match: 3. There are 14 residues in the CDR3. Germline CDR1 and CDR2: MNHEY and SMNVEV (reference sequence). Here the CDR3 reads CASSLSTGGFGYTF. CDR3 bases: TGTGCCAGCAGTTTATCAACAGGGGGCTTTGGCTACACCTTC.

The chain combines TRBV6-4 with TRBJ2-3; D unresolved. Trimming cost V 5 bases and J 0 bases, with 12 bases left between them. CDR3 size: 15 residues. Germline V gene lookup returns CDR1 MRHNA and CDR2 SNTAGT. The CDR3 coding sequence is TGTGCCAGCAGTCCCGCGGAAACCAGCACAGATACGCAGTATTTT. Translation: CASSPAETSTDTQYF.

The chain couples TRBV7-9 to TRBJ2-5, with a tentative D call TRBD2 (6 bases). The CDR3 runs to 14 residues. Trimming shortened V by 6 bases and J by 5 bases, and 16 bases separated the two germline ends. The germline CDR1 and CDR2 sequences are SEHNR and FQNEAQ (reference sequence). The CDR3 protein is CASRGAGSKETQYF. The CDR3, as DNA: TGTGCCAGCAGGGGAGCGGGTTCGAAGGAGACCCAGTACTTC.

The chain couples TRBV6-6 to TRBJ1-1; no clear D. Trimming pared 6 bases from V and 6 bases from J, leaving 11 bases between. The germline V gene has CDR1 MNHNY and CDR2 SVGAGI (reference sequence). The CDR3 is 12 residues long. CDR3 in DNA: TGTGCCAGCAGGGACCGAGGGCCTGAAGCTTTCTTT. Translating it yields CASRDRGPEAFF.

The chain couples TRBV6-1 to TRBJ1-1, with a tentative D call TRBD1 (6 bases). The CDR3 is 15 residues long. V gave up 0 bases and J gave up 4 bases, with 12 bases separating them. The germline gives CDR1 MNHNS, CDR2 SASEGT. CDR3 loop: CASSEAPGEATEAFF. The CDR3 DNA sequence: TGTGCCAGCAGTGAAGCACCAGGGGAAGCCACTGAAGCTTTCTTT.

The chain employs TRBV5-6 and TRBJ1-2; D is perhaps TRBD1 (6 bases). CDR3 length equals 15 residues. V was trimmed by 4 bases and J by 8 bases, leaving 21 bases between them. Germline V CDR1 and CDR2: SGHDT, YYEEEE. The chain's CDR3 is CASSPLTGLKPGYTF. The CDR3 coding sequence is TGTGCCAGCAGCCCATTGACAGGCCTCAAACCCGGCTACACCTTC. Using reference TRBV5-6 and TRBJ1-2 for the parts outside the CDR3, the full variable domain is DAGVTQSPTHLIKTRGQQVTLRCSPKSGHDTVSWYQQALGQGPQFIFQYYEEEERQRGNFPDRFSGHQFPNYSSELNVNALLLGDSALYLCASSPLTGLKPGYTFGSGTRLTVV.

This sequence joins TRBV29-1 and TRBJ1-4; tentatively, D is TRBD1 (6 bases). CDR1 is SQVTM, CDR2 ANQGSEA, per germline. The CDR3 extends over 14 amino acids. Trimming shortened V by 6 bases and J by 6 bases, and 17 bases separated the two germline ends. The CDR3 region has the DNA TGCAGCGTACCTACAGGGACCCACGATGAAAAACTGTTTTTT. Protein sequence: CSVPTGTHDEKLFF.

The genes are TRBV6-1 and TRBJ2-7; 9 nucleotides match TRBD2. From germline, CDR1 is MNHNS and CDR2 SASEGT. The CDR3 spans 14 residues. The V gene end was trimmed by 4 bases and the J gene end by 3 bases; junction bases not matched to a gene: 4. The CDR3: CASSGRGGRYEQYF. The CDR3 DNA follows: TGTGCCAGCAGTGGGCGGGGGGGCCGCTACGAGCAGTACTTC.

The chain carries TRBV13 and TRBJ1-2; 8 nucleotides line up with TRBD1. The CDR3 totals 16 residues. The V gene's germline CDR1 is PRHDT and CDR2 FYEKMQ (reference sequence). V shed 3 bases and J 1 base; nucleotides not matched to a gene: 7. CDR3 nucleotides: TGTGCCAGCAGCTTCCAACCGACAGGGGTTAACTATGGCTACACCTTC. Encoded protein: CASSFQPTGVNYGYTF. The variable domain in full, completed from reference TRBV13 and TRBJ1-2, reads AAGVIQSPRHLIKEKRETATLKCYPIPRHDTVYWYQQGPGQDPQFLISFYEKMQSDKGSIPDRFSAQQFSDYHSELNMSSLELGDSALYFCASSFQPTGVNYGYTFGSGTRLTVV.